Following are 9 T cell receptor beta chains from one sample sequenced in a study of CD8+CD57+ T cells in acquired aplastic anemia. Investigators profiled TCR beta VDJ and CDR3 from genomic DNA template. Each CDR3 protein is one row after TCRdb ran MiXCR on the reads. The table has about 190,000 distinct CDR3 sequences, around 65% seen once. The specimen sequenced was sorted CD4+, CD8+, or CD8+CD57+ T cells (not recorded which) from PBMCs. Source of these receptors: a human donor with severe aplastic anemia or a healthy control (not recorded which).

The rearrangement links TRBV25-1 to TRBJ2-7, with D uncertain. Germline CDR1 is MGHDK and CDR2 is SYGVNS. This CDR3 is 15 amino acids long. Trimming took 4 bases from V and 2 from J, leaving 15 bases between them. Written as DNA, the CDR3 is TGTGCCAGCAGTGCTAGGAGTACAGTTACCTACGAGCAGTACTTC. This translates into CASSARSTVTYEQYF.

CDR3 sequence: CSAGDSSNEKLFF. Here the CDR3 DNA reads TGCAGCGCCGGGGACAGTTCTAATGAAAAACTGTTTTTT. The rearrangement joins TRBV29-1 to TRBJ1-4; 7 bases match TRBD1. V shed 7 bases and J 3 bases; nucleotides not matched to a gene: 5. This CDR3 is built from 13 residues. Germline CDR1 reads SQVTM; CDR2 reads ANQGSEA.

This clonotype has at least ten counts. This chain connects TRBV5-1 to TRBJ2-3; 9 bases agree with TRBD2. The CDR3 runs 14 residues. J lost 2 bases, V lost 6 bases, and 4 bases had no gene match. CDR1 SGHRS and CDR2 YFSETQ come from the germline V gene. CDR3 bases: TGCGCCAGCACACGCGGGGGGGCCACAGATACGCAGTATTTT. Translated, it gives CASTRGGATDTQYF.

Turning to this clonotype: An end of the junction differs from the germline gene, which may be a read error. The chain has TRBV25-1 and TRBJ1-1; D is unresolved. This CDR3 is built from 15 residues. Germline V gene data show CDR1 as MGHDK and CDR2 as SYGVNS. The CDR3 sequence is CARSVSARADTEAFF. Written as DNA, the CDR3 is TGTGCCAGAAGTGTCTCGGCGAGGGCTGACACTGAAGCTTTCTTT.

This chain joins TRBV6-5 and TRBJ1-5; possible D gene TRBD1, 6 bases. The CDR3 has 14 residues. V gave up 4 bases and J gave up 5 bases, with 12 bases separating them. CDR1 is MNHEY and CDR2 is SVGAGI in the germline V gene. This CDR3 reads CASSSDRWDQPQHF. Here the CDR3 DNA reads TGTGCCAGCAGTTCAGACAGGTGGGATCAGCCCCAGCATTTT.

This chain connects TRBV2 to TRBJ1-6, with D unclear. V was clipped by 2 bases and J by 9 bases, with 11 bases between them. Germline CDR1 is SNHLY and CDR2 is FYNNEI. The CDR3 is 14 amino acids. This chain's CDR3 is CASSELGVGSPLHF. DNA for the CDR3: TGTGCCAGCAGTGAACTCGGGGTTGGTTCACCCCTCCACTTT.

This clonotype was counted only a few times. This chain uses TRBV9 with TRBJ1-2; TRBD1 aligns across 7 bases. The CDR3 covers 16 residues. Germline lookup yields CDR1 SGDLS and CDR2 YYNGEE. Unmatched junction bases numbered 5, after V lost 0 bases and J lost 0 bases. The CDR3 protein is CASSVEGQIPNYGYTF. CDR3 bases: TGTGCCAGCAGCGTAGAGGGACAGATACCTAACTATGGCTACACCTTC.

J is TRBJ1-2 and V is TRBV7-6; D is unclear. Germline CDR1 reads SGHVS; CDR2 reads FNYEAQ. The CDR3 is made up of 15 amino acids. V was clipped by 1 base and J by 2 bases, with 11 bases between them. The CDR3 DNA follows: TGTGCCAGCAGCTTAGGGACCCACCCAAACTATGGCTACACCTTC. This encodes CASSLGTHPNYGYTF.

V usage is TRBV14 and J usage is TRBJ2-7; D could derive from TRBD1 or TRBD2 (7 bases each). The CDR3 is 14 residues long. The germline CDR1 and CDR2 sequences are SGHDN and FVKESK. V lost 3 bases and J lost 5, with 14 bases in between. The CDR3 sequence: CASSQGGGRDEQYF. DNA of the CDR3: TGTGCCAGCAGCCAGGGAGGGGGCAGAGACGAGCAGTACTTC.